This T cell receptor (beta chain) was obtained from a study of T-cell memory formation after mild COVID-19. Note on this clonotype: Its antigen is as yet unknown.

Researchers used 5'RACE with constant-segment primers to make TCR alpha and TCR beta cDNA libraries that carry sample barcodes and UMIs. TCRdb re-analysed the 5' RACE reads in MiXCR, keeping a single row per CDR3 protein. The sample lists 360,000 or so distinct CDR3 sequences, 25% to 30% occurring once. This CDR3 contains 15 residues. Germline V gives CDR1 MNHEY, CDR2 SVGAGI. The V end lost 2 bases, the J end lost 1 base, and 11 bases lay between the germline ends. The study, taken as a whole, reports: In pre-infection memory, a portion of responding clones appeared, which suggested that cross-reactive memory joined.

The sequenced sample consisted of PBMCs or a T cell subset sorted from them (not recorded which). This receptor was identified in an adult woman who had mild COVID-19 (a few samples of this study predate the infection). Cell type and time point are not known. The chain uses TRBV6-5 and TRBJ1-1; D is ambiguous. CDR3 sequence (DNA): TGTGCCAGCAGTTACGACCGTCGGGAGAACACTGAAGCTTTCTTT. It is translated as CASSYDRRENTEAFF.